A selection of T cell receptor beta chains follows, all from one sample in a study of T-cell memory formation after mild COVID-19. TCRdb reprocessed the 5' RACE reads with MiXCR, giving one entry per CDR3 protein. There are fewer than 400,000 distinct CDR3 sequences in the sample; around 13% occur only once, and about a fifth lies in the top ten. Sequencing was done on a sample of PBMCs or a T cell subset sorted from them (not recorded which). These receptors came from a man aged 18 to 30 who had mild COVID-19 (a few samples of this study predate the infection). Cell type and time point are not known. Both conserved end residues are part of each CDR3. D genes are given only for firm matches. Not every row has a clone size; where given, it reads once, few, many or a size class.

TGTGCCAGCAGCGAAGGGTCCGCCTACAATGAGCAGTTCTTC,CASSEGSAYNEQFF,.,TRBV6-5,TRBJ2-1,.
TGTGCCAGCAGCTTAATGGACAGGGAAGAGGGCTACACCTTC,CASSLMDREEGYTF,TRBD1,TRBV7-9,TRBJ1-2,.
TGTGCCAGCCAAGACAGTAGCAATCAGCCCCAGCATTTT,CASQDSSNQPQHF,.,TRBV6-2/TRBV6-3,TRBJ1-5,few
TGTGCCAGCAGCTCGCTAGCGGGGGGGCATTATGGAGATACGCAGTATTTT,CASSSLAGGHYGDTQYF,TRBD2,TRBV7-2,TRBJ2-3,many
TGCGCCAGCAGCCAATACAGCGCAGGAGAAAATGAGCAGTTCTTC,CASSQYSAGENEQFF,.,TRBV4-1,TRBJ2-1,.
TGTGCCAGCAGCCTCGGGACAGGGATGAGCCACGAGCAGTACTTC,CASSLGTGMSHEQYF,TRBD1,TRBV7-9,TRBJ2-7,many
TGTGCCAGCCGAGAACGGCGGGGGCTCTCTGGGGCCAACGTCCTGACTTTC,CASRERRGLSGANVLTF,.,TRBV7-2,TRBJ2-6,few
TGTGCCAGCAGCTCGGGACAGGGCCGGACCGGGGAGCTGTTTTTT,CASSSGQGRTGELFF,TRBD1,TRBV7-9,TRBJ2-2,few
TGTGACAGCAGCCAATGGCCGCATAATTTCGAGTTCTTC,CDSSQWPHNFEFF,.,TRBV14,TRBJ2-1,once
TGTGCCAGCAGCTTAGCGACGCAAGCGGGGGGGGGTGAGCAGTTCTTC,CASSLATQAGGGEQFF,TRBD2,TRBV7-2,TRBJ2-1,many
TGTGCCAGCAGGCAGGAGAACACCGGGGAGCTGTTTTTT,CASRQENTGELFF,.,TRBV6-4,TRBJ2-2,.
TGTGCCAGCAGCCAAGATCGGTACTGGAGGGATACGAACACTGAAGCTTTCTTT,CASSQDRYWRDTNTEAFF,.,TRBV14,TRBJ1-1,few
TGCAGTGCTAGAATCCGGGACAGATACGAGCAGTACTTC,CSARIRDRYEQYF,TRBD1,TRBV20-1,TRBJ2-7,.
TGTGCCAGCAGCGTAGCGAGACTAGCGGGAGAAGATACGCAGTATTTT,CASSVARLAGEDTQYF,TRBD2,TRBV9,TRBJ2-3,many
TGTGCCAGCAGTTTAGGCCCAGCTGGGCCCCAGCATTTT,CASSLGPAGPQHF,.,TRBV27,TRBJ1-5,.
TGTGCCAGCAGCCAAGGGGAGATTAATGAAAAACTGTTTTTT,CASSQGEINEKLFF,.,TRBV3-1,TRBJ1-4,.
TGTGCCAGCAGCTCGGGGACAGGCCATGGAGAGACCCAGTACTTC,CASSSGTGHGETQYF,TRBD1,TRBV7-2,TRBJ2-5,.
TGTGCCACCAGCAGGGAGAAGTTAAACTATGGCTACACCTTC,CATSREKLNYGYTF,.,TRBV15,TRBJ1-2,many
TGTGCCAGCAGCTCCTTTTATGGCTACACCTTC,CASSSFYGYTF,.,TRBV7-9,TRBJ1-2,few
TGTGCCAGCACCTCGTACCAGCAAGAGACCCAGTACTTC,CASTSYQQETQYF,.,TRBV7-9,TRBJ2-5,few
TGTGCCAGCAGCTTAGATCCTAGCGGGGGGGCCGTGGAGACCCAGTACTTC,CASSLDPSGGAVETQYF,TRBD2,TRBV7-6,TRBJ2-5,.
TGCAGTGCTAGAGATTCCGATCAGCCCCAGCATTTT,CSARDSDQPQHF,.,TRBV20-1,TRBJ1-5,.
TGCAGTGCCATAGGAATGGACGGACCCTACGAGCAGTACTTC,CSAIGMDGPYEQYF,.,TRBV20-1,TRBJ2-7,.
TGTGCTAGCAGCTCCCGGGACAGGGGGCTTGGCGGGGAGCTGTTTTTT,CASSSRDRGLGGELFF,TRBD1,TRBV7-7,TRBJ2-2,few
TGCGCCAGCAGCCGCTCGGGAGACTCCTACGAGCAGTACTTC,CASSRSGDSYEQYF,.,TRBV5-1,TRBJ2-7,many
TGCGCCAGCAGCTGGGGTTCTGGGGCCAACGTCCTGACTTTC,CASSWGSGANVLTF,.,TRBV5-1,TRBJ2-6,many
TGTGCCAGCAGGGAGGGACAGGGCTACGAGCAGTACTTC,CASREGQGYEQYF,TRBD1,TRBV2,TRBJ2-7,few
TGCGCCAGCAGTGAGTTAGCGGGGGTGCTCACAGATACGCAGTATTTT,CASSELAGVLTDTQYF,TRBD2,TRBV10-2,TRBJ2-3,.